This TCR beta chain was identified during a study of cytomegalovirus exposure and HLA in healthy donors. Background on the study: The roughly 110 validation repertoires were reported in a later analysis to have been generated on the same platform as the roughly 680 first-cohort repertoires.

The CDR3 contains 16 residues. V was trimmed by 4 bases and J by 5 bases, leaving 18 bases between them. Germline-derived CDR1 and CDR2 are LNHDA and SQIVND (reference sequence). As regards this clone: The antigen remains unidentified.

TCRdb keeps only in-frame clones here, not all; method: immunoSEQ multiplex PCR. The top ten hold approximately 1.1% of the sample, which has about 92,000 clones, over 85% seen once. General study points: First-cohort TCR clusters tended to co-occur in the roughly 120 validation repertoires, a later analysis found. High sensitivity and specificity were reportedly achieved when the classifier diagnosed cytomegalovirus status.

Sequencing used PBMCs. The genes are TRBV19 and TRBJ1-5; a possible D gene is TRBD1 (6 bases). The sequence derives from a woman aged 25 to 39 in good health and CMV-seropositive. CDR3 DNA sequence: TGTGCCAGTAGTAGCAGGGGAGGGTTTTTGGATCAGCCCCAGCATTTT. Its translation: CASSSRGGFLDQPQHF.